Listed here are 19 T cell receptor beta chains from one sample, sequenced in a study of regulatory T cells in long-lasting Graves disease. Through Arm-PCR of CDR3 regions and iRepertoire HTBI primers, TCR beta libraries were built. MiXCR, run by TCRdb on the multiplex PCR reads, gives a single entry per CDR3 protein. The top ten clones hold 22% of a sample with about 380,000 distinct CDR3 sequences, roughly 16% of them seen once. Regarding time point: newly diagnosed GD, antithyroid drugs for less than 3 months. RNA isolated from PBMCs was used to make the TCR library. The sequencing here drew on peripheral blood mononuclear cells (PBMCs), taken at new diagnosis, from a patient treated with antithyroid drugs. The receptors here all came from a female donor with Graves disease.

Concerning this clonotype: This clone may be a read error of a much larger clone one base away. The gene calls are TRBV18 and TRBJ1-4, with unresolved D. The CDR3 totals 12 residues. From germline, CDR1 is KGHSH and CDR2 LQKENI. The DNA for the CDR3 is TGTGTCAGCTCACCACCGGGTGAAAAACTGTTTTTT. This sequence encodes CVSSPPGEKLFF.

This clonotype was detected ten times or more. V and J are TRBV12-3 or TRBV12-4 and TRBJ1-5; tentative D call: TRBD1 (5 bases). Deletions cut 3 bases from V and 0 bases from J, with 21 bases between. This CDR3 is built from 19 residues. The chain's CDR3 is CASSLRAREGPNSNQPQHF. CDR3 bases: TGTGCCAGCAGTTTGCGTGCCAGGGAGGGCCCCAATAGCAATCAGCCCCAGCATTTT.

This clonotype was counted many times. The gene calls are TRBV11-2 and TRBJ2-2; D not resolved. V gave up 7 bases and J gave up 0 bases, with 12 bases separating them. Germline-derived CDR1 and CDR2 are SGHAT and FQNNGV. The CDR3 is made up of 15 amino acids. CDR3 coding DNA: TGTGCCAGCATCAGTGGGCAACCGAACACCGGGGAGCTGTTTTTT. Encoded protein: CASISGQPNTGELFF.

Turning to this clonotype: The junction and the germline gene differ at one end; a read error may be behind it. The rearrangement joins TRBV7-3 to TRBJ1-2, with 7 positions matching TRBD1. CDR1 SGHTA and CDR2 FQGTGA come from the germline V gene. The CDR3 consists of 15 residues. Here the CDR3 reads CASSITGEEGYGYTF. The CDR3 coding sequence is TGTGCCAGCAGCATAACAGGGGAGGAAGGCTATGGCTACACCTTC.

This clonotype was seen more than once but under ten times. A read error may be the cause here, since a much bigger clone is one base away. The chain is built from TRBV12-3 or TRBV12-4 and TRBJ1-3; D remains ambiguous. This CDR3 has 15 residues. Trimming stripped 3 bases from V and 11 bases from J, with 20 bases between. CDR3 residues: CASSFRASSRIAIYF. DNA of the CDR3: TGTGCCAGCAGTTTCCGGGCCTCCTCAAGAATCGCCATATATTTT.

The chain has TRBV4-1 and TRBJ2-1; perhaps D is TRBD1 or TRBD2 (5 bases each). The V and J ends lost 1 base and 5 bases respectively, with 9 bases between them. The V gene's germline CDR1 is MGHRA and CDR2 YSYEKL. The CDR3 runs 14 residues. The CDR3 loop reads CASSQGDADNEQFF. CDR3 bases: TGCGCCAGCAGCCAAGGGGACGCCGACAATGAGCAGTTCTTC.

This clonotype was detected a few times. The chain recombines TRBV11-2 with TRBJ2-1; D not resolved. The V end lost 5 bases, the J end lost 5 bases, and 10 bases lay between the germline ends. The CDR3 loop spans 13 amino acids. Germline V gives CDR1 SGHAT, CDR2 FQNNGV. CDR3 amino acids: CASSVSGDNEQFF. CDR3 nucleotides: TGTGCCAGCAGCGTAAGTGGGGACAATGAGCAGTTCTTC.

This clonotype appeared many times. The chain uses TRBV6-2 or TRBV6-3 and TRBJ2-1; D unclear. The germline V gene encodes CDR1 MNHEY and CDR2 SVGEGT. The CDR3 has 11 amino acids. The V gene lost 7 bases and the J gene lost 5 bases, with 6 bases spanning the gap. CDR3 loop: CASTRNNEQFF. The CDR3 region has the DNA TGTGCCAGCACGCGGAACAATGAGCAGTTCTTC.

This clonotype has ten or more counts. CDR3 in DNA: TGTGCCAGCAGTCGTTCTGGGGGACAGCAAAGCTATGGCTACACCTTC. Protein: CASSRSGGQQSYGYTF. V and J are TRBV2 and TRBJ1-2; TRBD1 matches 7 bases. This CDR3 is 16 amino acids long. V gave up 5 bases and J gave up 4 bases; unmatched junction bases: 13. The germline V gene encodes CDR1 SNHLY and CDR2 FYNNEI.

This clonotype was seen a handful of times. The V call is TRBV5-1, the J call TRBJ2-1; 8 bases align to TRBD2. CDR3 length: 16 residues. J lost 7 bases, V lost 0 bases, and 9 bases had no gene match. CDR1 and CDR2 (germline): SGHRS, YFSETQ. CDR3 amino acids: CASSLGDRGGRNEQFF. CDR3 in DNA: TGCGCCAGCAGCTTGGGAGATCGGGGGGGCCGGAATGAGCAGTTCTTC.

This clonotype was picked up many times. The chain joins TRBV20-1 to TRBJ1-5; the D gene is possibly TRBD1 (5 bases). V lost 1 base, J lost 1 base, and 20 bases lay in between. This CDR3 spans 18 amino acids. From germline, CDR1 is DFQATT and CDR2 SNEGSKA (reference sequence). CDR3 DNA sequence: TGCAGTGCTAGAGTCCCCTCAAGCCCGGGGCGCAGCAATCAGCCCCAGCATTTT. It specifies CSARVPSSPGRSNQPQHF.

The chain uses TRBV20-1 and TRBJ2-7, with 7 bases matching TRBD1. Germline loops: CDR1 DFQATT, CDR2 SNEGSKA (reference sequence). V lost 0 bases, J lost 1 base, and 9 bases stayed unmatched. This CDR3 is built from 16 residues. CDR3 sequence: CSARDERTGLSYEQYF. DNA of the CDR3: TGCAGTGCTAGAGATGAACGGACAGGTCTTTCCTACGAGCAGTACTTC.

This clonotype has at least ten counts. V and J are TRBV5-1 and TRBJ2-3, with 7 bases lining up with TRBD1. Germline CDR1 reads SGHRS; CDR2 reads YFSETQ. There are 16 residues in the CDR3. Unmatched junction bases numbered 13, after V lost 5 bases and J lost 4 bases. CDR3: CASSSYRGPSSDTQYF. CDR3 nucleotide sequence: TGCGCCAGCAGTTCCTACAGGGGCCCTAGCTCAGATACGCAGTATTTT.

The sample holds a few counts of this clonotype. The rearrangement joins TRBV14 to TRBJ1-5; 11 bases map to TRBD1. Looked up from germline, CDR1 is SGHDN and CDR2 is FVKESK. The junction had 8 bases not matched to a gene; V was cut back by 0 bases and J by 7 bases. The CDR3 length is 17 residues. CDR3 sequence reads: CASSQDFRTGGRQPQHF. In DNA form, the CDR3 reads TGTGCCAGCAGCCAAGACTTTCGGACAGGGGGCCGGCAGCCCCAGCATTTT.

The gene calls are TRBV5-6 and TRBJ2-2; D uncertain. Germline values: CDR1 SGHDT, CDR2 YYEEEE. This CDR3 has 14 residues. V lost 6 bases and J 0 bases, leaving 9 bases between the germline ends. The CDR3 region is CASMFWANTGELFF. The CDR3 nucleotides read TGTGCCAGCATGTTTTGGGCGAACACCGGGGAGCTGTTTTTT.

This clonotype was observed once. The gene calls are TRBV7-2 and TRBJ1-1; D call uncertain. The CDR3 is 14 amino acids. V was trimmed by 5 bases and J by 1 base, leaving 11 bases between them. Germline V gene lookup returns CDR1 SGHTA and CDR2 FQGNSA. The DNA of the CDR3 is TGTGCCAGCAGCCAAGGAAATCGGAACACTGAAGCTTTCTTT. Its protein is CASSQGNRNTEAFF.

In its sample, this clonotype was seen many times. The chain carries TRBV5-1 and TRBJ1-1; D unresolved. The V end was cut by 0 bases, the J end by 6 bases, with 12 bases between. Germline assignment: CDR1 SGHRS and CDR2 YFSETQ. CDR3 length: 14 amino acids. In DNA form, the CDR3 reads TGCGCCAGCAGCTTGGATTGGGGTCGGGCTGAAGCTTTCTTT. Translated, it gives CASSLDWGRAEAFF.

Many counts were recorded for this clonotype. The chain recombines TRBV15 with TRBJ2-3, with TRBD2 matching over 9 bases. The CDR3 extends over 16 amino acids. J lost 4 bases, V lost 0 bases, and 5 bases had no gene match. Germline V gene lookup returns CDR1 LNHNV and CDR2 YYDKDF (reference sequence). This CDR3 is CATSRDLSGRADTQYF. The CDR3 nucleotides read TGTGCCACCAGCAGAGATCTTAGCGGGAGAGCAGATACGCAGTATTTT.

This chain links TRBV6-8 with TRBJ1-3; 7 bases line up with TRBD1. The CDR3 length is 16 residues. V lost 5 bases and J lost 0; bases outside the gene matches: 7. Germline values: CDR1 MNHGY, CDR2 SAAAGT. The DNA of the CDR3 is TGTGCCAGCAGTGCGGGACAGCACCTCTCTGGAAACACCATATATTTT. Translating gives CASSAGQHLSGNTIYF.